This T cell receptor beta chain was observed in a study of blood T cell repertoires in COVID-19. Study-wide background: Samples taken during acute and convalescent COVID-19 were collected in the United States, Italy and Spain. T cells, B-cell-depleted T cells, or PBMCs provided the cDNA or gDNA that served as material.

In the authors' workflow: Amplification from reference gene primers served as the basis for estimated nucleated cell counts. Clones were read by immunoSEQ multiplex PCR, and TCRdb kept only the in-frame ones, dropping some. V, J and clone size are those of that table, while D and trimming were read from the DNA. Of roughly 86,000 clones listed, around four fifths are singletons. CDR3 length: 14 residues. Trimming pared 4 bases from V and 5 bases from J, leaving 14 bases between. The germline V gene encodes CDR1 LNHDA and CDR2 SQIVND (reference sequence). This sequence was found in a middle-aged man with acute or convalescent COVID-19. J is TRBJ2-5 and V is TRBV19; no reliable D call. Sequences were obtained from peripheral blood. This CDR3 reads CASSRSRDSETQYF. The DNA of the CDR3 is TGTGCCAGTAGTAGAAGCAGAGACTCGGAGACCCAGTACTTC.